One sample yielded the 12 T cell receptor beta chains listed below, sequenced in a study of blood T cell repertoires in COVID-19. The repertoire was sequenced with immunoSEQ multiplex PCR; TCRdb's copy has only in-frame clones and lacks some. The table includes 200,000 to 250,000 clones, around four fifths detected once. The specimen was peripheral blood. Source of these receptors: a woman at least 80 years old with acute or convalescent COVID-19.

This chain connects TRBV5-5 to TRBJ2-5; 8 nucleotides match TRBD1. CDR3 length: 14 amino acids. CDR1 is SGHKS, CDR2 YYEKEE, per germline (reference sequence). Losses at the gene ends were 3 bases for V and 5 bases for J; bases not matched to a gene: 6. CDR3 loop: CASSSGQGWETQYF. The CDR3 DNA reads TGTGCCAGCAGCTCTGGACAGGGATGGGAGACCCAGTACTTC.

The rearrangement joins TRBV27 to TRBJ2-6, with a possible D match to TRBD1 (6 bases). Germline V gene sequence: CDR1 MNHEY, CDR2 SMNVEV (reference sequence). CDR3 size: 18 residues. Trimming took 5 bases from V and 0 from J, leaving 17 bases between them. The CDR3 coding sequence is TGTGCCAGCAGTAAACAGGGTCGGTCGAGCTCTGGGGCCAACGTCCTGACTTTC. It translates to CASSKQGRSSSGANVLTF.

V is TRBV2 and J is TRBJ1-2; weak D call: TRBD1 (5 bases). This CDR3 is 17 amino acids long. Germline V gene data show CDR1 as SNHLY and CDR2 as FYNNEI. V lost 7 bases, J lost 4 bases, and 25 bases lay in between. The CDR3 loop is CASTSGSGAGRGYGYTF. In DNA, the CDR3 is TGTGCCAGCACCTCGGGTAGCGGGGCGGGGCGTGGCTATGGCTACACCTTC.

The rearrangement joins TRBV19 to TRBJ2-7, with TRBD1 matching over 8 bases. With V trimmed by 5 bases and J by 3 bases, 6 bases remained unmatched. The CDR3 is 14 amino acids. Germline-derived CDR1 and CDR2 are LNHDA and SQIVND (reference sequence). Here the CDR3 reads CASSDGTGVYEQYF. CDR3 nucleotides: TGTGCCAGTAGTGACGGGACAGGTGTCTACGAGCAGTACTTC.

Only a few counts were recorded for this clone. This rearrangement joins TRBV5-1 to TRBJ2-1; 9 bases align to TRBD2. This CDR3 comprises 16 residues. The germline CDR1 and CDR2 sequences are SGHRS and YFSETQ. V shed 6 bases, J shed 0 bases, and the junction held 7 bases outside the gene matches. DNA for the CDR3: TGCGCCAGCACCCTGAGCGGGGGGAGCTCCTACAATGAGCAGTTCTTC. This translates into CASTLSGGSSYNEQFF.

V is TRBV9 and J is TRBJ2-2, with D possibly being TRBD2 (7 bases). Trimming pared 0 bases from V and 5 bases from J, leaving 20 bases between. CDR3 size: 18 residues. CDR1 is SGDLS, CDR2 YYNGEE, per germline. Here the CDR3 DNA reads TGTGCCAGCAGCGTAGCTTTGGGGGGCGGGAGTAAAACCGGGGAGCTGTTTTTT. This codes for CASSVALGGGSKTGELFF.

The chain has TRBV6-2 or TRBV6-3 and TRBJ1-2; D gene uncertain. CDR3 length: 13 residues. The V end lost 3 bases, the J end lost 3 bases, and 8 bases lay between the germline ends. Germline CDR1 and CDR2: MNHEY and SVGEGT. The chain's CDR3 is CASSYRGHYGYTF. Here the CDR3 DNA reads TGTGCCAGCAGTTATCGAGGGCACTATGGCTACACCTTC.

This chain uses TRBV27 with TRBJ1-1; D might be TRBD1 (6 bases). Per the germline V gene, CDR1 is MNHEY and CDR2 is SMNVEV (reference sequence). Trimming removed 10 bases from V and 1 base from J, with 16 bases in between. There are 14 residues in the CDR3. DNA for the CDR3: TGTGCCAACTTAATCCGGGACAAGAACACTGAAGCTTTCTTT. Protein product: CANLIRDKNTEAFF.

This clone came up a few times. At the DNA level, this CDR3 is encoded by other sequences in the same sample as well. CDR3 sequence reads: CASSLGRDQPQHF. The CDR3 DNA reads TGTGCCAGCAGTTTAGGCAGGGATCAGCCCCAGCATTTT. V usage is TRBV12-3 or TRBV12-4 and J usage is TRBJ1-5; perhaps TRBD1 as D (5 bases). The CDR3 length is 13 residues. The ends were cut back, 1 base at V and 5 bases at J, with 6 bases in the middle.

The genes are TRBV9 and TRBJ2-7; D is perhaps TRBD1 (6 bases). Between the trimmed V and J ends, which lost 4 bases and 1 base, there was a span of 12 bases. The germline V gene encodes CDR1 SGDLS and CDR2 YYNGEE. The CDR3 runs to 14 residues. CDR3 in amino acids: CASSIRDISYEQYF. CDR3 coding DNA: TGTGCCAGCAGCATAAGGGACATTTCCTACGAGCAGTACTTC.

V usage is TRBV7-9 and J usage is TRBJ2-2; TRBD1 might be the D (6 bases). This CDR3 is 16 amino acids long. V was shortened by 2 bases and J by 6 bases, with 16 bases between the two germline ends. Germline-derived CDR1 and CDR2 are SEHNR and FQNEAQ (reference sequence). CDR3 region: CASSLNRVSRAGELFF. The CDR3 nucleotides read TGTGCCAGCAGCTTAAACAGGGTGAGCCGTGCCGGGGAGCTGTTTTTT.

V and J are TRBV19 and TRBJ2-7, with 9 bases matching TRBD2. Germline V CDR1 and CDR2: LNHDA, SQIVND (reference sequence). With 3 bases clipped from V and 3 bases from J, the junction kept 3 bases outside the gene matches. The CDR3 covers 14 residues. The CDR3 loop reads CASSMTSGFYEQYF. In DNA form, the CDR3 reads TGTGCCAGTAGTATGACTAGCGGATTCTACGAGCAGTACTTC.